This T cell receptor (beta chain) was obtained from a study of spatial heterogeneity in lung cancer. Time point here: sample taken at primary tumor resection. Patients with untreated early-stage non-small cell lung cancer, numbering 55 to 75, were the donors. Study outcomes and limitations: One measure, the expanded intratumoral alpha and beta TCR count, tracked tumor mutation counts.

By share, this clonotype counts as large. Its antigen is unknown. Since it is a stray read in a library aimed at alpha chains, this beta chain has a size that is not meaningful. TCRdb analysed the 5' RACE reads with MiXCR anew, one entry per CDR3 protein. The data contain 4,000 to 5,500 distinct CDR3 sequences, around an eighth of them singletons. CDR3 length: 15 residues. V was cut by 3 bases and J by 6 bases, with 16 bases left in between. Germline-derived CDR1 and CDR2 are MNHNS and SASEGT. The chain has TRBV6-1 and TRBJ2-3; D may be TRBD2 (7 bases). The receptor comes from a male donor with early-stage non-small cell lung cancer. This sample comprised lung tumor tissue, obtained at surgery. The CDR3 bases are TGTGCCAGCAGTGAGGAAGGGGGGGCGCTGGATACGCAGTATTTT. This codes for CASSEEGGALDTQYF.